The clone carrying this TCR beta chain showed up many times. Its antigen is still unknown. 5'RACE template switching produced TCR cDNA carrying a universal primer site and UMIs. TCRdb itself ran the 5' RACE reads through MiXCR, one entry per CDR3 protein. The table shows 230,000 or so distinct CDR3 sequences, with 3.6% occurring only once. This sample stems from a study of T cells after yellow fever vaccination. The wider study: In the case of low-cell-number fractions, SMART-Seq v4 Ultra Low Input was used for preparation.

Study-level findings and limits: Though weaker, the secondary response peaked faster, on day 5 versus 15. At approximately 95% for CD4 and 70% to 90% for CD8, most primary-vaccination clones showed up again after the booster.

The material sequenced was PBMCs, taken 15 days after the yellow fever booster vaccination. This receptor was taken from a man younger than 35 who received the YFV17D yellow fever vaccine.

The CDR3 bases are TGTGCCAGCAACCAGGGGGGCGAGACCCAGTACTTC. Residues: CASNQGGETQYF. V gene TRBV2 combines with J gene TRBJ2-5; perhaps TRBD1 as D (7 bases). The CDR3 has 12 amino acids. Germline V gene sequence: CDR1 SNHLY, CDR2 FYNNEI. With 7 bases removed from V and 5 bases from J, the gap between germline ends came to 11 bases.